The 16 T cell receptor beta chains given below trace back to one sample, sequenced in a study of cytomegalovirus exposure and HLA in healthy donors. The PCR had 60 Vbeta and 13 Jbeta primers. Some clones are missing from TCRdb's copy, which holds only in-frame ones; the method was immunoSEQ multiplex PCR. The repertoire holds some 120,000 clones, with 79% as singletons. Sequencing was done on a sample of PBMCs. The receptors were gathered from a man aged 30-40 years in good health and CMV-seropositive.

The gene calls are TRBV4-3 and TRBJ2-5; unclear D gene. Germline CDR1 is LGHNA and CDR2 is YSLEER. The CDR3 runs to 13 residues. Trimming pared 4 bases from V and 5 bases from J, leaving 11 bases between. The CDR3 bases are TGCGCCAGCAGCCTCCGGTTGTCGGAGACCCAGTACTTC. It encodes CASSLRLSETQYF.

V gene TRBV5-1 combines with J gene TRBJ2-7; 14 bases fit TRBD2. This CDR3 region has 15 residues. V shed 4 bases and J 2 bases; nucleotides not matched to a gene: 2. The germline CDR1 and CDR2 sequences are SGHRS and YFSETQ. Here the CDR3 reads CASSVGLAGAYEQYF. The DNA of the CDR3 is TGCGCCAGCAGCGTGGGACTAGCGGGGGCCTACGAGCAGTACTTC.

This chain links TRBV19 with TRBJ1-2; 7 nucleotides line up with TRBD1. V shed 5 bases and J 7 bases; nucleotides not matched to a gene: 10. The CDR3 has 14 residues. Germline V gene lookup returns CDR1 LNHDA and CDR2 SQIVND (reference sequence). CDR3 coding DNA: TGTGCCAGTAGTGTAGCAGGACAGGCTCGTGGCTACACCTTC. It encodes CASSVAGQARGYTF.

The rearrangement joins TRBV11-3 to TRBJ2-1; D perhaps matches TRBD1 (5 bases). Trimming took 1 base from V and 8 from J, leaving 12 bases between them. The CDR3 consists of 14 residues. The germline CDR1 and CDR2 sequences are SGHNT and YENEEA. CDR3 bases: TGTGCCAGCAGCTTAGCAGCCCAAGGGGATGAGCAGTTCTTC. This sequence encodes CASSLAAQGDEQFF.

DNA for the CDR3: TGTGCCAGCAGCAATAGTAGCGGGGGTAGCACAGATACGCAGTATTTT. Protein sequence: CASSNSSGGSTDTQYF. This sequence joins TRBV21-1 and TRBJ2-3; the D call in the table, TRBD2, was not verified against the DNA. TRBV21-1 is marked as a pseudogene. CDR3 length equals 16 residues.

This chain links TRBV6-1 with TRBJ1-5, with TRBD1 matching 8 bases. V dropped 5 bases and J dropped 7; count of bases not matched to a gene: 10. The CDR3 totals 15 residues. CDR1 is MNHNS, CDR2 SASEGT, per germline. The CDR3 sequence is CASSLQDRGGQPQHF. The CDR3 region has the DNA TGTGCCAGCAGTCTGCAAGACAGGGGCGGACAGCCCCAGCATTTT.

The chain couples TRBV11-2 to TRBJ2-5; TRBD1 might be the D (9 bases). The CDR3 contains 17 residues. Trimming cost V 5 bases and J 9 bases, with 28 bases left between them. Germline CDR1 SGHAT, CDR2 FQNNGV. The CDR3 sequence: CASSPREGDRVTGAQYF. CDR3 nucleotide sequence: TGTGCCAGCAGCCCTCGGGAGGGGGACAGGGTCACGGGGGCCCAGTACTTC.

There are a few counts of this clone. The chain couples TRBV5-4 to TRBJ2-5, with D unresolved. The J call may be mistaken, given a closer DNA end match to TRBJ2-7. CDR1 and CDR2 from the germline V gene are SGHNT and YYREEE (reference sequence). The CDR3 covers 13 residues. As DNA, the CDR3 is TGTGCCAGCAGCTTAGTTGAGGACTACGAGCAGTACTTC. It codes for CASSLVEDYEQYF.

This clone was counted between two and nine times. The CDR3 DNA reads as TGTGCCAGCAGCTTAGAAGGACTAGCGGGGGCCACATACAATGAGCAGTTCTTC. Translated: CASSLEGLAGATYNEQFF. The chain recombines TRBV11-3 with TRBJ2-1; 13 positions match TRBD2. Germline V gene sequence: CDR1 SGHNT, CDR2 YENEEA. This CDR3 spans 18 amino acids. V shed 0 bases, J shed 4 bases, and the junction held 6 bases outside the gene matches.

The V and J genes are TRBV20-1 and TRBJ1-2, with no clear D. Looked up from germline, CDR1 is DFQATT and CDR2 is SNEGSKA (reference sequence). With 4 bases removed from V and 6 bases from J, the gap between germline ends came to 9 bases. The CDR3 extends over 11 amino acids. The CDR3: CSATRRDGYTF. The CDR3, as DNA: TGCAGTGCTACCCGCCGGGATGGCTACACCTTC.

This rearrangement joins TRBV6-6 to TRBJ1-4; tentative D call: TRBD1 (6 bases). Trimming stripped 6 bases from V and 8 bases from J, with 16 bases between. The CDR3 has 14 amino acids. In germline, CDR1 is MNHNY, CDR2 SVGAGI (reference sequence). The CDR3 reads CASRLQGGGEKLFF. The CDR3 region has the DNA TGTGCCAGCAGGTTACAGGGCGGAGGAGAAAAACTGTTTTTT.

The V gene is TRBV5-1, the J gene TRBJ2-5, with 11 bases aligning to TRBD2. J was trimmed by 5 bases and V by 2 bases; bases with no gene match: 14. The germline V gene has CDR1 SGHRS and CDR2 YFSETQ. There are 18 residues in the CDR3. The CDR3: CASSFSGRVSRSSETQYF. The CDR3 DNA is TGCGCCAGCAGCTTTAGCGGGAGGGTCAGCCGTTCGTCTGAGACCCAGTACTTC.

The rearrangement joins TRBV4-3 to TRBJ2-1; TRBD2 matches 8 bases. V gave up 0 bases and J gave up 14 bases; unmatched junction bases: 9. Germline V gene lookup returns CDR1 LGHNA and CDR2 YSLEER. The CDR3 is 14 residues long. The CDR3 loop reads CASSQEVIAGREFF. As DNA, the CDR3 is TGCGCCAGCAGCCAAGAAGTTATAGCGGGGCGGGAGTTCTTC.

The rearrangement links TRBV5-1 to TRBJ2-2; no definite D call. The CDR3 sequence is 14 residues long. Trimming cost V 3 bases and J 9 bases, with 15 bases left between them. The germline gives CDR1 SGHRS, CDR2 YFSETQ. CDR3 nucleotides: TGCGCCAGCAGCTCTAACTACTACAACTGGGAGCTGTTTTTT. Residues: CASSSNYYNWELFF.

This sequence joins TRBV20-1 and TRBJ2-3, with 7 bases aligning to TRBD2. The CDR3 is 10 amino acids. Germline lookup yields CDR1 DFQATT and CDR2 SNEGSKA (reference sequence). Unmatched junction bases numbered 3, after V lost 5 bases and J lost 10 bases. CDR3 nucleotides: TGCAGTGCTGGGGGACTATCGCAGTATTTT. Protein sequence: CSAGGLSQYF.

This sequence joins TRBV7-9 and TRBJ2-7; 8 bases fit TRBD1. Trimming cost V 9 bases and J 5 bases; bases outside gene matches: 12. The germline V gene encodes CDR1 SEHNR and CDR2 FQNEAQ (reference sequence). The CDR3 is 14 amino acids. In DNA, the CDR3 is TGTGCCAGTGCCCTCGGACAGGGTCCCCACGAGCAGTACTTC. Amino acid sequence: CASALGQGPHEQYF.